This TCR beta chain is drawn from a study of monozygotic twins with inflammatory bowel disease. TCRdb re-called the 5' RACE reads; one entry per CDR3 protein, DNA not given. This table lists about 210,000 distinct CDR3 sequences. Germline loops: CDR1 DFQATT, CDR2 SNEGSKA (reference sequence). There are 15 residues in the CDR3. The source material was blood. The TCR was taken from a human donor with ulcerative colitis or Crohn's disease, or a healthy co-twin of an affected twin (not recorded which). The V gene is TRBV20-1, the J gene TRBJ1-2; TCRdb outputs TRBD1, but without DNA this stays unchecked. CDR3 sequence: CSARPGGSRNYGYTF.